This TCR beta chain was found in a study of read filtering for tumor transcriptome and immune sequencing. The library was built from roughly 400 ng RNA with molecular barcoded adaptors for alpha/delta and beta/gamma chains. TCRdb reanalysed the reads using MiXCR and keeps one entry per CDR3 protein. The sample consists of tens of thousands of distinct CDR3 sequences, 20% to 25% of them appearing once. CDR1 is MNHEY and CDR2 is SMNVEV in the germline V gene (reference sequence). The V gene end was trimmed by 0 bases and the J gene end by 5 bases; junction bases not matched to a gene: 6. CDR3 size: 15 residues. This clonotype was seen at least ten times.

Specimen: a population of CD138-negative cells sorted from bone marrow. This sequence originates from a donor aged 40 or older with multiple myeloma. This sequence joins TRBV27 and TRBJ2-7; the match to TRBD2 covers 8 bases. The CDR3 sequence: CASSLSSHSGNEQYF. The CDR3 DNA sequence: TGTGCCAGCAGTTTATCGTCCCATAGCGGGAACGAGCAGTACTTC.